The 26 T cell receptor beta chains reported below all come from one sample, sequenced in a study of tissue T cells after allogeneic stem cell transplantation. Time point defined: mouse harvest day 14 after allogeneic transplant. Each mouse received 10^7 T-cell-depleted marrow cells plus 10^6 splenic CD5+ T cells by tail vein. The table came from immunoSEQ multiplex PCR; TCRdb's copy has only in-frame clones and leaves some out. The sample lists over 7,000 clones; around 37% were seen once. Sequencing was done on a sample of skin. The receptors originated from a female BALB/c mouse given C57BL/6 T cells with graft-versus-host disease after an allogeneic hematopoietic cell transplant.

Worth noting for this clone: Mouse gene names and germline throughout. CDR3 sequence: CASSPQGYAEQFF. The sequenced CDR3 bases are TGTGCCAGCAGTCCACAGGGCTATGCTGAGCAGTTC. This chain joins TRBV26 and TRBJ2-1; weak D call: TRBD1 (6 bases). The read comes to an end 1 residue before the CDR3 does, leaving the germline J gene to fill in the end. Trimming cost V 4 bases and J 3 bases, with 7 bases left between them. Germline V lookup: CDR1 KGHPV, CDR2 FQNQEV (reference sequence). This CDR3 spans 13 amino acids.

In regard to this clone: Gene names are mouse gene names. The CDR3 spells CASSQAGGANNQAPLF. The sequenced CDR3 bases are TGTGCCAGCAGCCAAGCAGGGGGCGCGAACAACCAGGCTCCGCTT. This rearrangement joins TRBV5 to TRBJ1-5; 8 bases line up with TRBD1. The CDR3 end is not reached by the read, which stops 1 residue before it; the germline J gene fills it in. J was trimmed by 1 base and V by 1 base; bases with no gene match: 3. The CDR3 is made up of 16 amino acids. Germline CDR1 LGHNA, CDR2 YNLKQL (reference sequence).

This clone is classed as medium-sized. Gene names are mouse gene names. CDR3 DNA (partial): TGTGCCAGCAGTGATCTCCAGGGCCCTTCTGGAAATACGCTCTAT. Its translation: CASSDLQGPSGNTLY. The full CDR3 reads CASSDLQGPSGNTLYF. This chain connects TRBV13-3 to TRBJ1-3; D is perhaps TRBD1 (5 bases). The read terminates 1 residue ahead of where the CDR3 ends, so the germline J gene completes it. The V end lost 1 base, the J end lost 0 bases, and 11 bases lay between the germline ends. The CDR3 sequence is 16 residues long. Per the germline V gene, CDR1 is NNHDY and CDR2 is SYVADS.

This clone has only a few counts. Genes and germline are mouse. The read falls 1 residue short of the CDR3 end, and the missing part is taken from the germline J gene. The genes are TRBV5 and TRBJ2-5; 7 bases are shared with TRBD2. The V gene end was trimmed by 0 bases and the J gene end by 3 bases; junction bases not matched to a gene: 0. This CDR3 has 14 amino acids. Per germline, CDR1 LGHNA and CDR2 YNLKQL (reference sequence). The CDR3 bases that were read are TGTGCCAGCAGCCAAGACTGGGGGCAAGACACCCAGTAC. Its translation: CASSQDWGQDTQY. The full CDR3 sequence reads CASSQDWGQDTQYF.

Comment on this clone: Here the gene names and germline are mouse. The CDR3 end falls 1 residue outside the read, so it is completed with the germline J gene. The rearrangement joins TRBV13-3 to TRBJ1-3; 8 bases fit TRBD1. From germline, CDR1 is NNHDY and CDR2 SYVADS. The CDR3 consists of 14 residues. Trimming at V came to 5 bases and at J to 2 bases, leaving 3 bases not matched to a gene. CDR3 amino acids: CASRETGAGNTLYF. The DNA read from the CDR3 is TGTGCCAGCAGAGAGACAGGGGCTGGAAATACGCTCTAT.

This clone turned up a few times. Gene names and germline match the mouse. The read falls 1 residue short of the CDR3 end, and the missing part is taken from the germline J gene. The rearrangement uses TRBV26 and TRBJ2-2; the D gene is possibly TRBD1 (6 bases). V dropped 3 bases and J dropped 3 bases, with 11 bases sitting between them. The CDR3 consists of 15 residues. Per germline, CDR1 KGHPV and CDR2 FQNQEV (reference sequence). The CDR3 loop reads CASSLQGWDTGQLYF. The CDR3 DNA, read in part, is TGTGCCAGCAGTCTACAGGGCTGGGACACCGGGCAGCTCTAC.

By proportion, this clone is medium-sized. Mouse names are used for the genes. The missing CDR3 end, 1 residue past where the read stops, is filled in from the germline J gene. The chain has TRBV23 and TRBJ2-7. The germline V gene encodes CDR1 KGHTA and CDR2 FQNQQP. The CDR3 covers 13 residues. CDR3 protein: CSSSQTGLYEQYF. Partial CDR3 DNA: TGCTCCAGCAGTCAAACCGGGCTCTATGAACAGTAC.

About this clone itself: Genes here carry mouse names. The sequence runs out 1 residue before the end of the CDR3; the remainder is reconstructed from the germline J gene. The rearrangement uses TRBV26 and TRBJ2-7; 9 nucleotides match TRBD1. The CDR3 runs to 14 residues. V lost 6 bases and J lost 4; bases outside the gene matches: 7. Germline loops: CDR1 KGHPV, CDR2 FQNQEV (reference sequence). The sequenced part of the CDR3 DNA is TGTGCCAGCAGGCCGGGACAGGGTCTTTATGAACAGTAC. The encoded protein is CASRPGQGLYEQY. The full-length CDR3 reads as CASRPGQGLYEQYF. Based on the CDR3 plus reference TRBV26 and TRBJ2-7, the full variable domain is NSKVIQTPRYLVKGQGQKAKMRCIPEKGHPVVFWYQQNKNNEFKFLINFQNQEVLQQIDMTEKRFSAECPSNSPCSLEIQSSEAGDSALYLCASRPGQGLYEQYFGPGTRLTVL.

Points on this clone: The gene names given are mouse names. The read terminates 1 residue before the CDR3 end, so the remaining end is supplied by the germline J gene. The chain carries TRBV23 and TRBJ2-7; the table's D call TRBD2 went unverified against the DNA. Germline assignment: CDR1 KGHTA and CDR2 FQNQQP. This CDR3 spans 12 amino acids. Partial CDR3 DNA: TGCTCCAGCAGTCCCACTGGGGGGGCACAGTAC. Translating it yields CSSSPTGGAQY. The complete CDR3 reads CSSSPTGGAQYF.

Concerning this clone: The gene symbols are mouse symbols. The DNA ends 1 residue before the CDR3 does, and the rest of the CDR3 is filled in from the germline J gene. V gene TRBV23 combines with J gene TRBJ1-1; the tabulated D call, TRBD1, remains unverified against the DNA. Germline V gene lookup returns CDR1 KGHTA and CDR2 FQNQQP. The CDR3 loop spans 16 amino acids. CDR3 amino acids: CSSSQSHGRAGTEVFF. The CDR3 bases that were read are TGCTCCAGCAGTCAATCGCACGGCAGGGCCGGCACAGAAGTCTTC. Drawing the rest from reference TRBV23 and TRBJ1-1, the complete variable domain is DAAVTQKPRYLIKMKGQEAEMKCIPEKGHTAVFWYQQKQSKELKFLIYFQNQQPLDQIDMVKERFSAVCPSSSLCSLGIRTCEAEDSALYLCSSSQSHGRAGTEVFFGKGTRLTVV.

By share of the sample, this clone is medium-sized. The gene names given are mouse names. The CDR3 end lies 1 residue beyond the end of the read and is filled in from the germline J gene. The chain recombines TRBV26 with TRBJ2-7; 9 bases line up with TRBD2. CDR3 length equals 13 residues. J gave up 4 bases and V 3 bases, and 1 base lay outside the gene matches. Germline V gives CDR1 KGHPV, CDR2 FQNQEV (reference sequence). CDR3 DNA, as far as it was read: TGTGCCAGCAGTCTTGGACTGGGGTATGAACAGTAC. Encoded protein: CASSLGLGYEQY. The complete CDR3 reads CASSLGLGYEQYF.

In the case of this clone: The gene names given are mouse names. Read data end 1 residue before the CDR3 end; the end is taken from the germline J gene. The chain uses TRBV12-2 and TRBJ2-4; D is undetermined. The CDR3 is 14 amino acids. Trimming cost V 4 bases and J 0 bases, with 10 bases left between them. Germline CDR1 is SGHLS and CDR2 is HYDKME. CDR3 protein: CASSPYGSQNTLYF. The sequenced part of the CDR3 DNA is TGTGCCAGCTCCCCTTATGGTAGTCAAAACACCTTGTAC.

A word on this clone: Mouse germline and gene names are used. The read is 1 residue too short to cover the CDR3 end, so that end is filled in from the germline J gene. This chain joins TRBV3 and TRBJ1-1, with 10 bases identical to TRBD1. The CDR3 is 15 residues long. After removal of 5 bases from V and 0 bases from J, the junction contained 3 bases not matched to a gene. Germline V lookup: CDR1 SNHLY, CDR2 FYNGKV (reference sequence). CDR3 DNA, as far as it was read: TGTGCCAGCAGCCCGACAGGGGGCCCAAACACAGAAGTCTTC. Translated: CASSPTGGPNTEVF. The CDR3 reads in full as CASSPTGGPNTEVFF. The full variable domain, completed using reference TRBV3 and TRBJ1-1, is GPKVLQIPSHQIIDMGQMVTLNCDPVSNHLYFYWYKQILGQQMEFLVNFYNGKVMEKSKLFKDQFSVERPDGSYFTLKIQPTALEDSAVYFCASSPTGGPNTEVFFGKGTRLTVV.

With regard to this clone: Mouse names are used for the genes. Coverage ceases 1 residue before the CDR3 finishes, and the germline J gene fills in the end. The chain links TRBV16 to TRBJ2-5; a weak D match, TRBD2 (5 bases). Germline V gene sequence: CDR1 SGHSA, CDR2 FRNQAP. V was clipped by 3 bases and J by 0 bases, with 7 bases between them. This CDR3 region has 14 residues. The CDR3 is CASSFGDNQDTQYF. CDR3 DNA, as far as it was read: TGTGCAAGCAGCTTTGGGGATAACCAAGACACCCAGTAC.

About this clone: The gene names given are mouse names. The sequenced fragment ends 1 residue before the CDR3 boundary, so the rest is inferred from the germline J gene. V is TRBV20 and J is TRBJ1-1; TRBD1 agrees at 7 bases. The J segment lost 1 base and the V segment lost 0 bases, leaving 2 bases of the junction unmatched. The CDR3 has 14 residues. Germline values: CDR1 GFQATS, CDR2 STVNSAI. The covered CDR3 bases are TGTGGTGCTAGGGATTGGACAGGGAACACAGAAGTCTTC. Its translation is CGARDWTGNTEVF. The entire CDR3 sequence reads CGARDWTGNTEVFF.

Note on this clone: The gene names given are mouse names. The CDR3 region is CASSLGGRGHEQYF. The DNA read from the CDR3 is TGTGCCAGCAGTTTGGGGGGGCGGGGGCATGAACAGTAC. This chain connects TRBV19 to TRBJ2-7; 9 bases are a match to TRBD2. The read comes to an end 1 residue before the CDR3 does, leaving the germline J gene to fill in the end. CDR3 length: 14 amino acids. V lost 4 bases, J lost 5 bases, and 7 bases stayed unmatched. CDR1 and CDR2 from the germline V gene are FNHDT and SITEND (reference sequence).

This clone was found a few times. Mouse gene names apply. Read data end 1 residue before the CDR3 end; the end is taken from the germline J gene. The chain joins TRBV26 to TRBJ2-4; 7 nucleotides line up with TRBD1. Trimming removed 6 bases from V and 5 bases from J; junction bases left unmatched: 2. The germline V gene has CDR1 KGHPV and CDR2 FQNQEV (reference sequence). The CDR3 extends over 12 amino acids. CDR3 DNA, as far as it was read: TGTGCCAGCAGCCCAGGGGGAAACACCTTGTAC. Its protein product is CASSPGGNTLY. The whole CDR3 sequence reads CASSPGGNTLYF.

Worth noting for this clone: Gene names are mouse gene names. The read halts 1 residue ahead of the CDR3 end, with the missing end drawn from the germline J gene. The chain recombines TRBV13-2 with TRBJ1-4, with D possibly being TRBD1 (6 bases). CDR3 length: 15 residues. CDR1 NNHNN and CDR2 SYGAGS come from the germline V gene (reference sequence). V shed 0 bases and J shed 3 bases, with 9 bases lying between them. The CDR3 loop is CASGDAGTTNERLFF. The sequenced CDR3 bases are TGTGCCAGCGGTGATGCAGGGACAACCAACGAAAGATTATTT.

Comments on this clone: The genes are named according to mouse. The read comes to an end 1 residue before the CDR3 does, leaving the germline J gene to fill in the end. This chain joins TRBV12-1 and TRBJ2-4; no definite D call. Germline lookup yields CDR1 SGHSN and CDR2 HYEKVE. This CDR3 spans 13 amino acids. Trimming shortened V by 4 bases and J by 0 bases, and 7 bases separated the two germline ends. The CDR3 bases that were read are TGTGCCAGCTCCCGGGCTAGTCAAAACACCTTGTAC. Its protein is CASSRASQNTLY. The CDR3, in full, reads CASSRASQNTLYF.

With regard to this clone: All gene names here are mouse names. Read data end 1 residue before the CDR3 end; the end is taken from the germline J gene. The chain uses TRBV13-1 and TRBJ1-6; no firm D call. TRBJ1-6 is an ORF, with its function uncertain. Germline-derived CDR1 and CDR2 are NSHNY and SYGAGN. The CDR3 contains 13 residues. V gave up 4 bases and J gave up 5 bases, with 7 bases separating them. The CDR3: CASSLTNNSPLYF. The CDR3 bases that were read are TGTGCCAGCAGTCTGACAAATAATTCGCCCCTCTAC.

About this clone itself: Any gene name here is a mouse gene name. The CDR3 end is not reached by the read, which stops 1 residue before it; the germline J gene fills it in. The chain carries TRBV16 and TRBJ2-5; D uncertain. V lost 0 bases and J lost 0, with 4 bases in between. The CDR3 is 14 amino acids. Germline assignment: CDR1 SGHSA and CDR2 FRNQAP. CDR3 bases read: TGTGCAAGCAGCTTAGAGGGGAACCAAGACACCCAGTAC. The encoded protein is CASSLEGNQDTQY. The whole CDR3 protein is CASSLEGNQDTQYF. The whole variable domain, remainder taken from reference TRBV16 and TRBJ2-5, is NAGVIQTPRHKVTGKGQEATLWCEPISGHSAVFWYRQTIVQGLEFLTYFRNQAPIDDSGMPKERFSAQMPNQSHSTLKIQSTQPQDSAVYLCASSLEGNQDTQYFGPGTRLLVL.

Concerning this clone: Here the gene names and germline are mouse. The read ends 1 residue early relative to the CDR3; the germline J gene fills the gap. The chain combines TRBV26 with TRBJ1-6; 11 bases match TRBD1. TRBJ1-6 is designated an ORF whose function remains uncertain. Germline-derived CDR1 and CDR2 are KGHPV and FQNQEV (reference sequence). The CDR3 loop spans 16 amino acids. Trimming took 4 bases from V and 6 from J; bases not matched to a gene: 5. The CDR3 bases that were read are TGTGCCAGCAGTCCGGACAGGGGGCGTATTAATTCGCCCCTCTAC. Translation: CASSPDRGRINSPLY. The CDR3 in full is CASSPDRGRINSPLYF.

As to this clone: The gene names here belong to mouse. The CDR3 end falls 1 residue outside the read, so it is completed with the germline J gene. The gene calls are TRBV26 and TRBJ2-5; tentatively, D is TRBD1 or TRBD2 (5 bases each). Per the germline V gene, CDR1 is KGHPV and CDR2 is FQNQEV (reference sequence). The CDR3 is 14 amino acids. V was shortened by 2 bases and J by 0 bases, with 6 bases between the two germline ends. Incomplete CDR3 DNA: TGTGCCAGCAGTCTGAGGGACAACCAAGACACCCAGTAC. Its protein is CASSLRDNQDTQY. The complete CDR3 reads CASSLRDNQDTQYF.

By frequency in the sample, this clone is medium-sized. Mouse germline and gene names are used. This CDR3 reads CSSSRGNSDYTF. The CDR3 DNA, read in part, is TGCTCCAGCAGTCGGGGGAACTCCGACTACACC. J is TRBJ1-2 and V is TRBV23. The read gets to within 1 residue of the CDR3 end, and the germline J gene fills in the rest. Per germline, CDR1 KGHTA and CDR2 FQNQQP. The CDR3 is 12 amino acids. The full variable domain, in which reference TRBV23 and TRBJ1-2 provide the parts outside the CDR3, is DAAVTQKPRYLIKMKGQEAEMKCIPEKGHTAVFWYQQKQSKELKFLIYFQNQQPLDQIDMVKERFSAVCPSSSLCSLGIRTCEAEDSALYLCSSSRGNSDYTFGSGTRLLVI.

Concerning this clone: Genes and germline are mouse. The read terminates 1 residue before the CDR3 end, so the remaining end is supplied by the germline J gene. The chain recombines TRBV16 with TRBJ2-1; 7 bases map to TRBD1. CDR3 length equals 13 residues. From germline, CDR1 is SGHSA and CDR2 FRNQAP. V trimming: 5 bases; J trimming: 4 bases; junction bases outside the gene matches: 2. The CDR3 bases that were read are TGTGCAAGCAGCGGGGGACAGTATGCTGAGCAGTTC. Its protein product is CASSGGQYAEQF. The entire CDR3 is CASSGGQYAEQFF.

By sample fraction, this clone is medium-sized. Gene names refer to mouse genes. The read finishes 1 residue shy of the CDR3 end, and the germline J gene is used to complete it. The gene calls are TRBV16 and TRBJ1-3, with TRBD1 as a possible D gene (6 bases). This CDR3 comprises 14 residues. Trimming took 5 bases from V and 0 from J, leaving 8 bases between them. The germline CDR1 and CDR2 sequences are SGHSA and FRNQAP. The CDR3 reads CASSRDNSGNTLYF. The DNA read from the CDR3 is TGTGCAAGCAGCAGGGACAATTCTGGAAATACGCTCTAT.